The 3 T cell receptor beta chains below come from one sample, sequenced in a study of shared clonotypes between healthy human individuals. Naive CD8 populations comprised CD45RO-negative cells positively selected for CCR7, excluding terminally differentiated effector memory CD45RA+ cells. Some clones are missing from TCRdb's copy, which holds only in-frame ones; the method was immunoSEQ multiplex PCR. The repertoire holds about 2,200,000 clones, with around 93% as singletons. The sample comprised naive CD8+ T cells from PBMCs. These TCRs come from a man aged 18 to 35 in good health. Some clones in this sample may be carry-over from other donors' samples.

The genes are TRBV6-6 and TRBJ2-2; 7 bases are shared with TRBD1. J gave up 6 bases and V 7 bases, and 14 bases lay outside the gene matches. CDR3 length: 16 residues. Germline assignment: CDR1 MNHNY and CDR2 SVGAGI (reference sequence). In DNA, the CDR3 is TGTGCCAGCAAGGGGGACAGTCCGAGAGCTCCCGGGGAGCTGTTTTTT. Its translation: CASKGDSPRAPGELFF.

The V and J genes are TRBV27 and TRBJ1-4, with a tentative D call TRBD1 (6 bases). Germline-derived CDR1 and CDR2 are MNHEY and SMNVEV (reference sequence). V was cut by 0 bases and J by 12 bases, with 17 bases left in between. This CDR3 comprises 15 residues. CDR3 nucleotides: TGTGCCAGCAGTTTATCGCGGGAGGGACACGGAGAACTGTTTTTT. Translating it yields CASSLSREGHGELFF.

The rearrangement links TRBV5-6 to TRBJ1-1; perhaps TRBD1 as D (5 bases). The CDR3 has 15 amino acids. The V gene's germline CDR1 is SGHDT and CDR2 YYEEEE. The V end lost 3 bases, the J end lost 4 bases, and 16 bases lay between the germline ends. The CDR3 DNA reads TGTGCCAGCAGCTCGTATGGGGGGGAGGCCACTGAAGCTTTCTTT. Its translation is CASSSYGGEATEAFF.